Listed below are T cell receptor beta chains from one sample, sequenced in a study of blood T cell repertoires in COVID-19. Generated by immunoSEQ multiplex PCR, the TCRdb table keeps only in-frame clones and is missing some. Of hundreds of thousands of clones in the sample, 65% to 90% were seen once. Sequencing input: peripheral blood. Source of these receptors: a human donor in a cohort sampled during active COVID-19. CDR3s leave out the opening cysteine and the closing phenylalanine or tryptophan. The D gene is left open where the match is weak.

D | J | V | CDR3
NA | TRBJ1-4 | TRBV19 | ASSITVNEKLF
NA | TRBJ2-7 | TRBV19 | ASSIGQASTYEQY
TRBD1 | TRBJ2-7 | TRBV24-1 | ATGTGGAYEQY
NA | TRBJ1-4 | TRBV14 | ASRGRGAEKLF
TRBD1 | TRBJ2-3 | TRBV11-2 | ASSTYRGSSTDTQY
TRBD2 | TRBJ2-3 | TRBV7-3 | ASSPLERGVTDTQY
NA | TRBJ2-3 | TRBV27 | ASSLRGGSTDTQY
NA | TRBJ1-1 | TRBV7-3 | ASSFRGNTEAF
TRBD1 | TRBJ2-7 | TRBV12-5 | ASGLVLGTGGFSSYEQY
NA | TRBJ1-3 | TRBV5-1 | ASSLNNKGNTIY
NA | TRBJ1-1 | TRBV6-2/TRBV6-3 | ASSYRGLNTEAF
NA | TRBJ2-7 | TRBV12-5 | ASGLVASAPYEQY
NA | TRBJ1-2 | TRBV29-1 | SVERQLTNYGYT
NA | TRBJ1-2 | TRBV4-1 | ASSQDFNEEGYT
NA | TRBJ1-5 | TRBV6-5 | ASWEGRNQPQH
NA | TRBJ1-2 | TRBV29-1 | SVEGRGRYGHT
NA | TRBJ1-2 | TRBV9 | ASRTTANYGYT
TRBD1 | TRBJ1-2 | TRBV19 | ASSIGPRTGGGYGYT
TRBD1 | TRBJ1-3 | TRBV7-3 | ASSLGQLGNTIY
NA | TRBJ2-7 | TRBV30 | AWSVREGPIEQY
NA | TRBJ2-1 | TRBV19 | ASSMYQGGSNEQF
NA | TRBJ1-1 | TRBV12-3/TRBV12-4 | ASSLFGAAKAF
NA | TRBJ2-4 | TRBV27 | ASSLSRLLAKNIQY
TRBD1 | TRBJ2-1 | TRBV10-3 | AISDSPSTGANNEQF